This T cell receptor (beta chain) is drawn from a study of cytomegalovirus exposure and HLA in healthy donors. Study-level results: What a later analysis reportedly showed was that an Asian-associated ancestry cluster had fewer N-insertions than the approximately 670-donor mean. Earlier analysis looked at TCR beta V segments, and most were productive about 90% or about 30% of the time.

Per the germline V gene, CDR1 is SNHLY and CDR2 is FYNNEI. Trimming stripped 6 bases from V and 10 bases from J, with 10 bases between. This CDR3 comprises 11 residues. A multiplex PCR was run with 60 Vbeta primers and 13 Jbeta primers. TCRdb's copy holds only in-frame clones and misses some; the assay was immunoSEQ multiplex PCR. Among 75,000 to 95,000 clones listed, around 82% were seen once. Only a few counts were recorded for this clone. As yet, its antigen is unknown. Each donor was nominally healthy when sampled (though unrecorded immune exposures were likely). The sequence was collected from a man aged 50-60 years in good health and CMV-seronegative. Sequencing was carried out using PBMCs. This rearrangement joins TRBV2 to TRBJ2-1, with D hard to call. This CDR3 is CASRQTGEQFF. Here the CDR3 DNA reads TGTGCCAGCAGGCAGACCGGGGAGCAGTTCTTC.